The clone carrying this TCR beta chain was seen repeatedly, ten times or more. No antigen is known for it. The study built unsorted libraries from 2 million PBMCs kept at -80 C. Trimming shortened V by 3 bases and J by 8 bases, and 14 bases separated the two germline ends. Germline CDR1 is SGHVS and CDR2 is FQNEAQ. The CDR3 runs to 14 residues. 5'RACE with 10-nucleotide random UMIs generated the cDNA. MiXCR, run by TCRdb on the 5' RACE reads, gives a single entry per CDR3 protein. This table has about 95,000 distinct CDR3 sequences, 3.5% appearing once. The record originates from a study of neurological immune-mediated disorders. Findings and limits, study-wide: In HTLV-1-associated myelopathy, TCR clonal expansion was greatest, whereas multiple sclerosis had the least, falling below healthy controls. Across subjects, no CDR3 amino acid sequence appeared in expanded clones of more than one subject, a finding that suggested private repertoires in all groups.

Sequenced sample: PBMCs. The chain combines TRBV7-8 with TRBJ2-1; D is possibly TRBD2 (6 bases). The TCR was taken from a woman between 18 and 30 years old with multiple sclerosis. The CDR3 sequence: CASSFGRERDEQFF. CDR3 nucleotide sequence: TGTGCCAGCAGCTTCGGCAGGGAGCGGGATGAGCAGTTCTTC.